This T cell receptor (beta chain) was sequenced in a study of T cell responses to AZD1222 COVID-19 vaccine. TCRdb's table, derived via immunoSEQ multiplex PCR, lists solely in-frame clones and lacks some. In the table there are 65,000 to 80,000 clones, under 95% of which are singletons. The source material was peripheral blood, sampled on day 0 of AZD1222 vaccination. This clonotype was obtained from an adult in good health.

As DNA, the CDR3 is TGTGCCAGCAGCCCTTTTGATAGCGGGAGAGGGGAGCTGTTTTTT. Protein product: CASSPFDSGRGELFF. The J gene is TRBJ2-2, the V gene TRBV7-2; 9 bases line up with TRBD2. V lost 5 bases to trimming and J lost 8 bases; unmatched junction nucleotides: 9. The CDR3 has 15 amino acids. Germline V gene lookup returns CDR1 SGHTA and CDR2 FQGNSA. Filled out from reference TRBV7-2 and TRBJ2-2, the complete variable domain reads GAGVSQSPSNKVTEKGKDVELRCDPISGHTALYWYRQSLGQGLEFLIYFQGNSAPDKSGLPSDRFSAERTGGSVSTLTIQRTQQEDSAVYLCASSPFDSGRGELFFGEGSRLTVL.